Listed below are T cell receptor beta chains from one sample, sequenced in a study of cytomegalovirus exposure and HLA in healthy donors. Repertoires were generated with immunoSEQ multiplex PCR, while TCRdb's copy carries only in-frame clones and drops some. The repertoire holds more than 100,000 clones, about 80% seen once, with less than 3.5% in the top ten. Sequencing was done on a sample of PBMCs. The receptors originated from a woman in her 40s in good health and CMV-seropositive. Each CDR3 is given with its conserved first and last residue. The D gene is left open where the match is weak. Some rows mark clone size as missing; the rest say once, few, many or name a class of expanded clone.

CDR3 protein: CASSLVGGNSPLHF
CDR3 DNA: TGTGCCAGCAGCTTAGTCGGGGGGAATTCACCCCTCCACTTT
J gene: TRBJ1-6
clone size: .
V gene: TRBV11-2
D gene: .

CDR3 protein: CASSPRGSGNTIYF
CDR3 DNA: TGTGCCAGCAGCCCTCGAGGGTCTGGAAACACCATATATTTT
J gene: TRBJ1-3
clone size: .
V gene: TRBV7-2
D gene: .

CDR3 protein: CASSLRGLGTQYF
CDR3 DNA: TGTGCCAGCAGCTTGAGGGGACTGGGGACCCAGTACTTC
J gene: TRBJ2-5
clone size: .
V gene: TRBV7-8
D gene: .

CDR3 protein: CATGTGINTGELFF
CDR3 DNA: TGTGCCACTGGGACAGGGATTAACACCGGGGAGCTGTTTTTT
J gene: TRBJ2-2
clone size: .
V gene: TRBV5-6
D gene: TRBD1

CDR3 protein: CASSRDITSGGNNEQFF
CDR3 DNA: TGTGCCAGCAGCCGTGATATTACTAGCGGGGGGAATAATGAGCAGTTCTTC
J gene: TRBJ2-1
clone size: .
V gene: TRBV9
D gene: TRBD2

CDR3 protein: CASVKVFGLAGGLQETQYF
CDR3 DNA: TGTGCTAGTGTAAAAGTGTTCGGGCTAGCGGGGGGCTTGCAAGAGACCCAGTACTTC
J gene: TRBJ2-5
clone size: .
V gene: TRBV12-5
D gene: TRBD2

CDR3 protein: CASLWTGYNSPLHF
CDR3 DNA: TGTGCCAGCCTGTGGACAGGGTATAATTCACCCCTCCACTTT
J gene: TRBJ1-6
clone size: once
V gene: TRBV2
D gene: TRBD1

CDR3 protein: CASSVSGVNNSPLHF
CDR3 DNA: TGTGCCAGTAGTGTATCAGGGGTCAATAATTCACCCCTCCACTTT
J gene: TRBJ1-6
clone size: .
V gene: TRBV19
D gene: .

CDR3 protein: CASSLGSGWEQYF
CDR3 DNA: TGTGCCAGCAGTTTAGGTTCCGGGTGGGAGCAGTACTTC
J gene: TRBJ2-7
clone size: once
V gene: TRBV27
D gene: .

CDR3 protein: CASSRDFNPEAFF
CDR3 DNA: TGTGCCAGCAGCCGGGACTTTAACCCCGAAGCTTTCTTT
J gene: TRBJ1-1
clone size: .
V gene: TRBV5-4
D gene: .

CDR3 protein: CAWRSIESFFF
CDR3 DNA: TGTGCCTGGAGATCGATTGAAAGCTTTTTCTTT
J gene: TRBJ1-1
clone size: .
V gene: TRBV30
D gene: .

CDR3 protein: CASRSVLAGITGELFF
CDR3 DNA: TGCGCCAGCAGATCGGTTCTAGCGGGAATCACCGGGGAGCTGTTTTTT
J gene: TRBJ2-2
clone size: once
V gene: TRBV4-1
D gene: TRBD2

CDR3 protein: CASSLTENTEAFF
CDR3 DNA: TGTGCCAGCAGCTTGACAGAGAACACTGAAGCTTTCTTT
J gene: TRBJ1-1
clone size: .
V gene: TRBV7-2
D gene: .

CDR3 protein: CASSPRAMNTEAFF
CDR3 DNA: TGTGCCAGCAGCCCGCGCGCCATGAACACTGAAGCTTTCTTT
J gene: TRBJ1-1
clone size: .
V gene: TRBV7-9
D gene: .

CDR3 protein: CASSQGDSFSYEQYF
CDR3 DNA: TGTGCCAGCAGCCAAGGGGACAGTTTCTCCTACGAGCAGTACTTC
J gene: TRBJ2-7
clone size: .
V gene: TRBV14
D gene: TRBD1

CDR3 protein: CAWSVGRASGNTIYF
CDR3 DNA: TGTGCCTGGAGTGTAGGGCGGGCTTCTGGAAACACCATATATTTT
J gene: TRBJ1-3
clone size: .
V gene: TRBV30
D gene: .

CDR3 protein: CAYVAGVGANVLTF
CDR3 DNA: TGTGCCTACGTAGCGGGAGTTGGGGCCAACGTCCTGACTTTC
J gene: TRBJ2-6
clone size: once
V gene: TRBV30
D gene: TRBD2

CDR3 protein: CASSLRSVPDTQYF
CDR3 DNA: TGTGCCAGCAGCTTACGGAGCGTTCCAGATACGCAGTATTTT
J gene: TRBJ2-3
clone size: .
V gene: TRBV7-6
D gene: .

CDR3 protein: CASSMGQGGNTIYF
CDR3 DNA: TGCGCCAGCAGCATGGGACAGGGTGGAAACACCATATATTTT
J gene: TRBJ1-3
clone size: .
V gene: TRBV5-1
D gene: TRBD1

CDR3 protein: CASSYSLAGGEDTQYF
CDR3 DNA: TGTGCCAGCAGTTACTCCCTAGCGGGGGGGGAAGATACGCAGTATTTT
J gene: TRBJ2-3
clone size: .
V gene: TRBV6-5
D gene: TRBD2

CDR3 protein: CASSSRGVTSSYEQYF
CDR3 DNA: TGTGCCAGCAGCTCGCGGGGTGTCACCAGCTCCTACGAGCAGTACTTC
J gene: TRBJ2-7
clone size: .
V gene: TRBV5-5
D gene: .

CDR3 protein: CASSQDPGGAGDTIYF
CDR3 DNA: TGCGCCAGCAGCCAAGATCCTGGGGGGGCCGGAGACACCATATATTTT
J gene: TRBJ1-3
clone size: .
V gene: TRBV4-1
D gene: .

CDR3 protein: CASSDSLDTEAFF
CDR3 DNA: TGCGCCAGCAGTGACTCACTGGACACTGAAGCTTTCTTT
J gene: TRBJ1-1
clone size: .
V gene: TRBV10-1
D gene: .

CDR3 protein: CASSYRTGSNEKLFF
CDR3 DNA: TGTGCCAGCAGCTACCGGACAGGGTCAAACGAAAAACTGTTTTTT
J gene: TRBJ1-4
clone size: .
V gene: TRBV7-6
D gene: TRBD1

CDR3 protein: CAWTGLADRYEQYF
CDR3 DNA: TGTGCCTGGACGGGACTAGCGGACCGTTACGAGCAGTACTTC
J gene: TRBJ2-7
clone size: .
V gene: TRBV30
D gene: TRBD2

CDR3 protein: CASSFRTGFYEQYF
CDR3 DNA: TGTGCCAGCAGTTTCAGGACAGGGTTTTACGAGCAGTACTTC
J gene: TRBJ2-7
clone size: .
V gene: TRBV27
D gene: TRBD1

CDR3 protein: CATLYPLLQGANTGELFF
CDR3 DNA: TGCGCCACCCTCTACCCTCTTCTACAGGGGGCTAACACCGGGGAGCTGTTTTTT
J gene: TRBJ2-2
clone size: .
V gene: TRBV10-2
D gene: TRBD1

CDR3 protein: CASSDNRQGPYTDTQYF
CDR3 DNA: TGTGCCAGCAGTGACAATAGACAGGGGCCTTACACAGATACGCAGTATTTT
J gene: TRBJ2-3
clone size: few
V gene: TRBV2
D gene: TRBD1

CDR3 protein: CASSFSGGRSRNEQFF
CDR3 DNA: TGTGCCAGCAGCTTCTCGGGCGGGAGAAGTAGGAATGAGCAGTTCTTC
J gene: TRBJ2-1
clone size: .
V gene: TRBV7-2
D gene: TRBD2

CDR3 protein: CASSMGGLASTDTQYF
CDR3 DNA: TGTGCCAGCAGTATGGGGGGACTAGCGTCGACAGATACGCAGTATTTT
J gene: TRBJ2-3
clone size: once
V gene: TRBV7-3
D gene: TRBD2

CDR3 protein: CASSLASGLYEQYF
CDR3 DNA: TGTGCCAGCAGCTTAGCCTCAGGTTTATACGAGCAGTACTTC
J gene: TRBJ2-7
clone size: .
V gene: TRBV7-8
D gene: .

CDR3 protein: CASSYSSGSTAEQYF
CDR3 DNA: TGTGCCAGCAGTTACTCGTCCGGGTCCACCGCCGAGCAGTACTTC
J gene: TRBJ2-7
clone size: .
V gene: TRBV6-5
D gene: .

CDR3 protein: CASSRRDRGPGANVLTF
CDR3 DNA: TGCGCCAGCAGTCGACGGGACAGGGGGCCTGGGGCCAACGTCCTGACTTTC
J gene: TRBJ2-6
clone size: .
V gene: TRBV23-1
D gene: TRBD1

CDR3 protein: CASSEYEADF
CDR3 DNA: TGCGCCAGCAGTGAGTATGAGGCCGACTTC
J gene: TRBJ2-7
clone size: .
V gene: TRBV10-1
D gene: .

CDR3 protein: CASREAARKDTQYF
CDR3 DNA: TGTGCCAGCAGGGAGGCAGCCAGGAAAGATACGCAGTATTTT
J gene: TRBJ2-3
clone size: few
V gene: TRBV19
D gene: .

CDR3 protein: CASSQGLAGATGELFF
CDR3 DNA: TGTGCCAGCAGCCAAGGGCTAGCGGGGGCGACCGGGGAGCTGTTTTTT
J gene: TRBJ2-2
clone size: .
V gene: TRBV4-2
D gene: TRBD2

CDR3 protein: CASSQDHRGLGDTQYF
CDR3 DNA: TGCGCCAGCAGCCAGGACCACAGGGGGCTTGGAGATACGCAGTATTTT
J gene: TRBJ2-3
clone size: .
V gene: TRBV4-1
D gene: TRBD1

CDR3 protein: CASSTTGFSMNTEAFF
CDR3 DNA: TGTGCCAGCAGCACCACAGGTTTCTCTATGAACACTGAAGCTTTCTTT
J gene: TRBJ1-1
clone size: once
V gene: TRBV7-2
D gene: .

CDR3 protein: CASNLSSRRGNTIYF
CDR3 DNA: TGTGCCAGTAACCTCTCTTCAAGGAGGGGAAACACCATATATTTT
J gene: TRBJ1-3
clone size: .
V gene: TRBV19
D gene: .

CDR3 protein: CASSLQGFSPLHF
CDR3 DNA: TGTGCCAGCAGCTTACAGGGTTTTTCACCCCTCCACTTT
J gene: TRBJ1-6
clone size: .
V gene: TRBV11-2
D gene: .

CDR3 protein: CASSTSTDMQYF
CDR3 DNA: TGTGCCAGCTCTACATCCACAGATATGCAGTATTTT
J gene: TRBJ2-3
clone size: .
V gene: TRBV7-2
D gene: .